Presented here are 25 T cell receptor beta chains from one specimen sequenced in a study of radiation and T cells in renal cell carcinoma. Noted time point: blood 4 weeks post-SBRT, at nephrectomy. Treatment of the sample: 15 Gy SBRT to primary tumor, nephrectomy 4 weeks later. Profiled with immunoSEQ multiplex PCR; TCRdb holds only in-frame clones, not every one. Of some 43,000 clones listed, about 84% are singletons. Sequencing used blood, obtained from a patient whose treatment included radiotherapy and nephrectomy. These receptors came from a woman in her 70s with renal cell carcinoma.

This clone was recorded only once. The chain links TRBV9 to TRBJ2-3; unclear D gene. Germline V gene data show CDR1 as SGDLS and CDR2 as YYNGEE. The CDR3 has 15 amino acids. Trimming shortened V by 0 bases and J by 0 bases, and 8 bases separated the two germline ends. The CDR3 spells CASSVGALSTDTQYF. CDR3 sequence (DNA): TGTGCCAGCAGCGTAGGGGCACTTAGCACAGATACGCAGTATTTT. Full variable domain (outside the CDR3, taken from reference TRBV9 and TRBJ2-3): DSGVTQTPKHLITATGQRVTLRCSPRSGDLSVYWYQQSLDQGLQFLIQYYNGEERAKGNILERFSAQQFPDLHSELNLSSLELGDSALYFCASSVGALSTDTQYFGPGTRLTVL.

The chain has TRBV4-1 and TRBJ2-1; possible D gene TRBD1, 6 bases. The germline V gene encodes CDR1 MGHRA and CDR2 YSYEKL. V was cut by 4 bases and J by 8 bases, with 15 bases left in between. This CDR3 has 14 residues. This CDR3 reads CASSLRWGRDEQFF. The CDR3 bases are TGCGCCAGCAGCCTGAGATGGGGGCGGGATGAGCAGTTCTTC.

The rearrangement uses TRBV9 and TRBJ2-3; 7 bases fit TRBD1. This CDR3 contains 15 residues. V dropped 4 bases and J dropped 0; count of bases not matched to a gene: 5. Germline CDR1 reads SGDLS; CDR2 reads YYNGEE. CDR3 sequence: CASSPQGKSTDTQYF. The CDR3 bases are TGTGCCAGCAGCCCACAGGGGAAGAGCACAGATACGCAGTATTTT.

J is TRBJ2-3 and V is TRBV14; perhaps TRBD2 as D (7 bases). Trimming took off 2 bases at V and 5 bases at J, with 11 bases between the two ends. The CDR3 is 14 amino acids. Germline CDR1 SGHDN, CDR2 FVKESK. The CDR3: CASSQRGARDTQYF. The CDR3 DNA reads as TGTGCCAGCAGCCAACGGGGGGCGAGAGATACGCAGTATTTT.

This chain connects TRBV11-2 to TRBJ1-5; the match to TRBD1 covers 7 bases. The CDR3 totals 16 residues. Germline assignment: CDR1 SGHAT and CDR2 FQNNGV. V shed 1 base and J 2 bases; nucleotides not matched to a gene: 5. The CDR3 sequence: CASSLVADRRNQPQHF. The CDR3 DNA is TGTGCCAGCAGCTTAGTAGCGGACAGGCGCAATCAGCCCCAGCATTTT.

The J gene is TRBJ2-1, the V gene TRBV2, with TRBD2 identical over 8 bases. Germline CDR1 and CDR2: SNHLY and FYNNEI. V lost 6 bases and J lost 2; bases outside the gene matches: 12. The CDR3 extends over 17 amino acids. CDR3 sequence reads: CASRRGGSGGPYNEQFF. The CDR3 region has the DNA TGTGCCAGCAGAAGGGGGGGGAGCGGGGGACCCTACAATGAGCAGTTCTTC.

About this clone: A far larger clone is off by one base, so a read error is likely. CDR3 bases: TGTGCCAGCAGCTTCGGACAGGGCTACGAGCAGTACTTC. Its translation is CASSFGQGYEQYF. This sequence joins TRBV7-2 and TRBJ2-7, with 8 bases matching TRBD1. Germline-derived CDR1 and CDR2 are SGHTA and FQGNSA. The CDR3 covers 13 residues. The V and J ends lost 3 bases and 3 bases, in that order; junction bases with no gene match: 1.

The chain combines TRBV4-3 with TRBJ2-2, with 8 nucleotides matching TRBD2. V lost 0 bases to trimming and J lost 5 bases; unmatched junction nucleotides: 8. Germline CDR1 LGHNA, CDR2 YSLEER. The CDR3 has 17 residues. The CDR3 sequence: CASSQDTSGTQTGELFF. In DNA form, the CDR3 reads TGCGCCAGCAGCCAAGATACTAGCGGAACACAGACCGGGGAGCTGTTTTTT.

The chain combines TRBV5-5 with TRBJ1-1; D gene ambiguous. This CDR3 contains 13 residues. CDR1 SGHKS and CDR2 YYEKEE come from the germline V gene (reference sequence). V lost 0 bases and J 3 bases, leaving 6 bases between the germline ends. The chain's CDR3 is CASSLGWDTEAFF. In nucleotides, the CDR3 is TGTGCCAGCAGCTTGGGGTGGGACACTGAAGCTTTCTTT.

The table lists this clone with a count of one. V is TRBV9 and J is TRBJ2-3; 11 bases line up with TRBD2. Trimming took 4 bases from V and 5 from J; bases not matched to a gene: 12. Germline lookup yields CDR1 SGDLS and CDR2 YYNGEE. The CDR3 has 17 amino acids. The CDR3 bases are TGTGCCAGCAGCTACGTTAGCGGGGGGGCGAGGAGAGATACGCAGTATTTT. Its translation is CASSYVSGGARRDTQYF.

This clone was seen only a few times. The V call is TRBV2, the J call TRBJ1-1, with 8 bases lining up with TRBD1. This CDR3 has 12 amino acids. V gave up 6 bases and J gave up 3 bases; unmatched junction bases: 0. The V gene's germline CDR1 is SNHLY and CDR2 FYNNEI. The CDR3 sequence is CASRGQDTEAFF. The DNA for the CDR3 is TGTGCCAGCAGGGGACAGGACACTGAAGCTTTCTTT.

The rearrangement joins TRBV11-2 to TRBJ2-3; D gene uncertain. V was clipped by 1 base and J by 6 bases, with 11 bases between them. The CDR3 has 14 residues. Germline-derived CDR1 and CDR2 are SGHAT and FQNNGV. The CDR3 reads CASSLGSVGDTQYF. CDR3 coding DNA: TGTGCCAGCAGCTTAGGCTCAGTTGGGGATACGCAGTATTTT.

This chain joins TRBV28 and TRBJ1-2; D is ambiguous. The germline V gene has CDR1 MDHEN and CDR2 SYDVKM. The V and J ends lost 8 bases and 2 bases respectively, with 15 bases between them. This CDR3 region has 14 residues. This chain's CDR3 is CASRDLGRNYGYTF. CDR3 sequence (DNA): TGTGCCAGCCGAGACCTAGGGAGAAACTATGGCTACACCTTC.

This clone came up many times. The chain carries TRBV10-3 and TRBJ2-1; the D gene is possibly TRBD2 (6 bases). V was shortened by 2 bases and J by 1 base, with 15 bases between the two germline ends. Per the germline V gene, CDR1 is ENHRY and CDR2 is SYGVKD. This CDR3 region has 17 residues. CDR3 loop: CAISEPPTGTSYNEQFF. The CDR3 DNA follows: TGTGCCATCAGTGAGCCCCCAACCGGGACTTCCTACAATGAGCAGTTCTTC.

This sequence joins TRBV10-2 and TRBJ2-5; 10 bases fit TRBD2. The length of the CDR3 is 15 residues. V trimming: 5 bases; J trimming: 2 bases; junction bases outside the gene matches: 5. Germline CDR1 WSHSY, CDR2 SAAADI. CDR3 coding DNA: TGCGCCAGCAGTACAGCGGGGGGGTCTCAAGAGACCCAGTACTTC. Protein product: CASSTAGGSQETQYF.

This chain joins TRBV9 and TRBJ2-7; 10 bases match TRBD2. Germline CDR1 is SGDLS and CDR2 is YYNGEE. CDR3 size: 16 residues. The V gene end was trimmed by 0 bases and the J gene end by 5 bases; junction bases not matched to a gene: 8. Written as DNA, the CDR3 is TGTGCCAGCAGCGTAGGAATAGCGGGAGGTATCAACGAGCAGTACTTC. Protein product: CASSVGIAGGINEQYF.

The V call is TRBV27, the J call TRBJ2-7; perhaps TRBD1 as D (6 bases). This CDR3 is 15 amino acids long. Trimming removed 7 bases from V and 3 bases from J, with 19 bases in between. The germline V gene has CDR1 MNHEY and CDR2 SMNVEV (reference sequence). CDR3 DNA: TGTGCCAGCATTCCGTCCCTGAGACAGGACTACGAGCAGTACTTC. Translating gives CASIPSLRQDYEQYF.

This sequence joins TRBV7-9 and TRBJ2-3, with D tentatively TRBD2 (6 bases). Trimming shortened V by 5 bases and J by 0 bases, and 15 bases separated the two germline ends. The CDR3 consists of 16 residues. Germline V gene data show CDR1 as SEHNR and CDR2 as FQNEAQ (reference sequence). CDR3 in DNA: TGTGCCAGCAGCCTCCGGCGGGGCCCTAGCACAGATACGCAGTATTTT. It translates to CASSLRRGPSTDTQYF.

The CDR3 bases are TGTGCCAGCAGCACTCAGGGACAGGGATGGACTGAAGCTTTCTTT. Its translation is CASSTQGQGWTEAFF. The V and J genes are TRBV7-9 and TRBJ1-1, with TRBD1 matching 9 bases. The CDR3 runs 15 residues. Per germline, CDR1 SEHNR and CDR2 FQNEAQ (reference sequence). The junction had 9 bases not matched to a gene; V was cut back by 5 bases and J by 5 bases.

V usage is TRBV2 and J usage is TRBJ2-7; D is uncertain. Trimming removed 2 bases at V and 4 bases at J, with 6 bases between. This CDR3 region has 12 residues. CDR1 SNHLY and CDR2 FYNNEI come from the germline V gene. CDR3 nucleotide sequence: TGTGCCAGCAGTGAAATGAGTTACGAGCAGTACTTC. It yields the protein CASSEMSYEQYF.

The CDR3 DNA sequence: TGTGCCAGCAGTGAGGGACCGAGCTCCTACGAGCAGTACTTC. This codes for CASSEGPSSYEQYF. This rearrangement joins TRBV6-1 to TRBJ2-7; D tentatively reads TRBD1 or TRBD2 (5 bases each). With 3 bases removed from V and 0 bases from J, the gap between germline ends came to 9 bases. Germline values: CDR1 MNHNS, CDR2 SASEGT. This CDR3 region has 14 residues.

The chain has TRBV29-1 and TRBJ2-1; 8 bases fit TRBD1. CDR3 size: 12 residues. V was pared by 7 bases and J by 3 bases, with 2 bases of the junction left unmatched. Germline V CDR1 and CDR2: SQVTM, ANQGSEA. CDR3 sequence (DNA): TGCAGCGCAACAGGGGGCTACAATGAGCAGTTCTTC. Its translation is CSATGGYNEQFF.

V gene TRBV5-6 combines with J gene TRBJ1-1, with D tentatively TRBD1 (5 bases). V lost 2 bases and J lost 5, with 19 bases in between. The CDR3 runs to 16 residues. The V gene's germline CDR1 is SGHDT and CDR2 YYEEEE. The DNA for the CDR3 is TGTGCCAGCAGCTTCGCTTTAAGCGGGGGTTGGACTGAAGCTTTCTTT. Amino acids: CASSFALSGGWTEAFF.

V is TRBV16 and J is TRBJ2-2, with TRBD2 as a possible D gene (5 bases). Germline values: CDR1 KGHSY, CDR2 FQNENV. V lost 0 bases to trimming and J lost 5 bases, with 10 bases between them. This CDR3 is 15 amino acids long. The CDR3 spells CASSQSRGKTGELFF. The CDR3 region has the DNA TGTGCCAGCAGCCAATCGAGAGGGAAAACCGGGGAGCTGTTTTTT.

The chain is built from TRBV29-1 and TRBJ2-1; a possible D gene is TRBD1 (6 bases). The V and J ends lost 6 bases and 16 bases respectively, with 19 bases between them. Germline-derived CDR1 and CDR2 are SQVTM and ANQGSEA. CDR3 size: 11 residues. This chain's CDR3 is CSVRMDSIKFF. CDR3 bases: TGCAGCGTGCGGATGGACAGCATCAAATTCTTC.